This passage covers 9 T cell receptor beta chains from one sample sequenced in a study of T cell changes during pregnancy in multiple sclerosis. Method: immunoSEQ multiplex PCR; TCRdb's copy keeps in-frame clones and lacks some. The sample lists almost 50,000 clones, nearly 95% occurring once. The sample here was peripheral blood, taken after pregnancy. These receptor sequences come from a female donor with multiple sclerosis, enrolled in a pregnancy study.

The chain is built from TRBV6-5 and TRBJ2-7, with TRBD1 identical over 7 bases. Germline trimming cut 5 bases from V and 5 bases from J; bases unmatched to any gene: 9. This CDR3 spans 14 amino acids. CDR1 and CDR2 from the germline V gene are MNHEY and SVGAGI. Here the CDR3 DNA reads TGTGCCAGCAGTGCCGACAGGGTTAGGCACGAGCAGTACTTC. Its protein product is CASSADRVRHEQYF.

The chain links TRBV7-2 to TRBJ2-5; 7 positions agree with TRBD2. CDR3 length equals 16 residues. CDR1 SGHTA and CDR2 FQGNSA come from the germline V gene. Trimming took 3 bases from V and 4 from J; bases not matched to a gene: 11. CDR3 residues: CASSFLPSGGGETQYF. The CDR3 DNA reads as TGTGCCAGCAGCTTTCTGCCCTCCGGCGGGGGAGAGACCCAGTACTTC.

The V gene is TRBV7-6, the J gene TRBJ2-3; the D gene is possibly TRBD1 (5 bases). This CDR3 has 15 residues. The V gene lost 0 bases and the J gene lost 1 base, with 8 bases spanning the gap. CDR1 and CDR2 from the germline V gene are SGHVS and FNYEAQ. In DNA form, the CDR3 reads TGTGCCAGCAGCTTAGCAGGGGTTGGCACAGATACGCAGTATTTT. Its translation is CASSLAGVGTDTQYF.

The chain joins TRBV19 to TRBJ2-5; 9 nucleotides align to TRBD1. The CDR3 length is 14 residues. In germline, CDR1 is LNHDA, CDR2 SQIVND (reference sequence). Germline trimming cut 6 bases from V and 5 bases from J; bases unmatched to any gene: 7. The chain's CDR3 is CASRKQGAVETQYF. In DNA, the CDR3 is TGTGCCAGTAGGAAACAGGGGGCTGTGGAGACCCAGTACTTC.

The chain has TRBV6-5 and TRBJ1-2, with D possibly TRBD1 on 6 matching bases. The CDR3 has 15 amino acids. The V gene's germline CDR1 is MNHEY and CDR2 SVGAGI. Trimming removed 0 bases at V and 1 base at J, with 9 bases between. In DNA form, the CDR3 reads TGTGCCAGCAGTTACTCGGACAGCAATAACTATGGCTACACCTTC. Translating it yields CASSYSDSNNYGYTF.

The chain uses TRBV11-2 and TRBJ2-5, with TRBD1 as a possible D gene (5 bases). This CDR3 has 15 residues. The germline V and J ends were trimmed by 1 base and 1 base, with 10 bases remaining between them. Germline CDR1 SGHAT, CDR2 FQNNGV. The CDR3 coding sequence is TGTGCCAGCAGCTTAGGGTGGGGCCTCCAAGAGACCCAGTACTTC. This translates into CASSLGWGLQETQYF.

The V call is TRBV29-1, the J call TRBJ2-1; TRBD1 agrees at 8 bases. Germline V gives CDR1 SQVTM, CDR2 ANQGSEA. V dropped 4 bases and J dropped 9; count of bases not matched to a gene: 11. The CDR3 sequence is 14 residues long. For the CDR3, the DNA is TGCAGCGTTGTTTTGGACAGGGATACCGGTGAGCAGTTCTTC. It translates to CSVVLDRDTGEQFF.

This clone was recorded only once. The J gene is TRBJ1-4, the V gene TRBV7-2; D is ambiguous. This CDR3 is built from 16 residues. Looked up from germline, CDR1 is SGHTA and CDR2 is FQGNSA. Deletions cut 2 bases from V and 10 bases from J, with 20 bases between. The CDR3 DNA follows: TGTGCCAGCAGCTTAACTAGTTCTGGGTTAGACGGAAAACTGTTTTTT. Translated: CASSLTSSGLDGKLFF.

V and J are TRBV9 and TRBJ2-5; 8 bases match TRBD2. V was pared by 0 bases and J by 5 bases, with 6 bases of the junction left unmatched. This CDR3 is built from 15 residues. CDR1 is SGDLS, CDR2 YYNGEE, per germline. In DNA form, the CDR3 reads TGTGCCAGCAGCGTAGCGGGAGGGGAGCGTGAGACCCAGTACTTC. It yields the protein CASSVAGGERETQYF.